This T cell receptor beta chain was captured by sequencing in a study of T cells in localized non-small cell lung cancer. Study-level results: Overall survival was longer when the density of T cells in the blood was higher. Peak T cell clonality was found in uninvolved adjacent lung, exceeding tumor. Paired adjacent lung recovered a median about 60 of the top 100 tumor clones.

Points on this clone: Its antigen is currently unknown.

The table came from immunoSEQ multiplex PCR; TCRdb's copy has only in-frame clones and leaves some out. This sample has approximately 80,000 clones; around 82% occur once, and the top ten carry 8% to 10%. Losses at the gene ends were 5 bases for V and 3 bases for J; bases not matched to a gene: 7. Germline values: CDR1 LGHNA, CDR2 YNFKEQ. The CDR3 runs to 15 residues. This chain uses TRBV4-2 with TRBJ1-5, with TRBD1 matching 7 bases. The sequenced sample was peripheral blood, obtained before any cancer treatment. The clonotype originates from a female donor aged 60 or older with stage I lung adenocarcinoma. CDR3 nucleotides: TGTGCCAGCAGCACCCACCAGGGGGACAATCAGCCCCAGCATTTT. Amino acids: CASSTHQGDNQPQHF.